These 3 T cell receptor beta chains were all obtained from the same sample, sequenced in a study of blood T cell repertoires in COVID-19. TCRdb's copy holds only in-frame clones and misses some; the assay was immunoSEQ multiplex PCR. This table holds roughly 91,000 clones, about 80% found once. The source material was peripheral blood. All receptors come from a man aged 65-85 years with acute or convalescent COVID-19.

V gene TRBV12-3 or TRBV12-4 combines with J gene TRBJ2-1; TRBD2 is a possible D gene (5 bases). With 9 bases removed from V and 6 bases from J, the gap between germline ends came to 9 bases. CDR3 length: 11 residues. The CDR3 bases are TGTGCCAGTTCGGGGTTCAATGAGCAGTTCTTC. Its translation: CASSGFNEQFF.

V usage is TRBV5-4 and J usage is TRBJ1-4, with D uncertain. CDR3 size: 13 residues. Trimming removed 0 bases from V and 6 bases from J, with 6 bases in between. Germline V lookup: CDR1 SGHNT, CDR2 YYREEE (reference sequence). The CDR3: CASSLDRDEKLFF. The CDR3 region has the DNA TGTGCCAGCAGCTTGGACAGAGATGAAAAACTGTTTTTT.

The V gene is TRBV7-2, the J gene TRBJ1-4; 8 bases align to TRBD1. The CDR3 has 16 residues. Germline-derived CDR1 and CDR2 are SGHTA and FQGNSA. J was trimmed by 4 bases and V by 3 bases; bases with no gene match: 7. The CDR3 DNA reads as TGTGCCAGCAGCTTTATGCCGGGACAGGTTAATGAAAAACTGTTTTTT. Translated, it gives CASSFMPGQVNEKLFF.